The clone carrying this T cell receptor beta chain was seen more than once but under ten times. What it recognizes is unknown. The V and J ends lost 2 bases and 1 base respectively, with 5 bases between them. Germline CDR1 SEHNR, CDR2 FQNEAQ (reference sequence). The CDR3 sequence is 13 residues long. This entry is derived from a study of STAT5B mutations in CD4+ large granular lymphocyte leukemia. Measured with immunoSEQ multiplex PCR; TCRdb has only the in-frame clones, and not every one. The repertoire holds tens of thousands of clones, with about four fifths as singletons. Whole-study results and caveats: Compared with healthy controls (2/35), patient top clones favored TRBV06 (8/27).

This TCR came from a human donor in good health. The chain carries TRBV7-9 and TRBJ1-1; D not certain. The source material was CD4+ T cells from blood buffy coats. This CDR3 is CASSLSGNTEAFF. CDR3 coding DNA: TGTGCCAGCAGCTTATCGGGGAACACTGAAGCTTTCTTT. The variable domain in full, with the rest retrieved from reference TRBV7-9 and TRBJ1-1, is DTGVSQNPRHKITKRGQNVTFRCDPISEHNRLYWYRQTLGQGPEFLTYFQNEAQLEKSRLLSDRFSAERPKGSFSTLEIQRTEQGDSAMYLCASSLSGNTEAFFGQGTRLTVV.